The subject of this entry is one T cell receptor (beta chain). These data are taken from a study of blood T cell repertoires in COVID-19. Study-wide background: T cells, B-cell-depleted T cells, or PBMCs provided the cDNA or gDNA that served as material.

Germline assignment: CDR1 SGHTA and CDR2 FQGNSA. Trimming took off 3 bases at V and 0 bases at J, with 9 bases between the two ends. This CDR3 contains 16 residues. In the source study's methods: Amplification of reference gene primers was used by the study to estimate nucleated cell counts. Sequencing was performed with immunoSEQ multiplex PCR; in TCRdb, only in-frame clones are kept and a portion is missing. From that table come the V and J calls and clone size; the DNA was used to work out D and trimming. Of fewer than 100,000 clones listed, 75% to 90% were seen once; the top ten hold 25% to 30%. Material for sequencing was peripheral blood. The clonotype was recovered from a human donor in a cohort sampled during active COVID-19. The gene calls are TRBV7-2 and TRBJ2-6; D gene uncertain. The CDR3 coding sequence is TGTGCCAGCAGCTTGAATTCGGTCTCTGGGGCCAACGTCCTGACTTTC. Encoded protein: CASSLNSVSGANVLTF.